Presented here are 29 T cell receptor beta chains from one specimen sequenced in a study of blood T cell repertoires in COVID-19. Method: immunoSEQ multiplex PCR; TCRdb's copy keeps in-frame clones and lacks some. Altogether about 170,000 clones are present, approximately 86% being singletons, with the ten largest covering about 7%. The source material was peripheral blood. These receptors were collected from a man aged 45-65 years with active or convalescent COVID-19.

The chain couples TRBV7-9 to TRBJ2-2; 9 positions match TRBD1. This CDR3 has 16 amino acids. Germline lookup yields CDR1 SEHNR and CDR2 FQNEAQ (reference sequence). Unmatched junction bases numbered 9, after V lost 4 bases and J lost 6 bases. The CDR3 nucleotides read TGTGCCAGCAGCTACATGACCGGGACAGGGCCCGGGGAGCTGTTTTTT. The encoded protein is CASSYMTGTGPGELFF.

The gene calls are TRBV18 and TRBJ2-7; D is possibly TRBD1 (5 bases). Germline CDR1 KGHSH, CDR2 LQKENI. There are 15 residues in the CDR3. The V end lost 2 bases, the J end lost 5 bases, and 16 bases lay between the germline ends. CDR3 loop: CASSPRAREENEQYF. In DNA form, the CDR3 reads TGTGCCAGCTCACCAAGGGCCAGGGAAGAGAACGAGCAGTACTTC.

This clone appeared a few times. The J gene is TRBJ1-4, the V gene TRBV27, with TRBD1 matching over 7 bases. After removal of 3 bases from V and 8 bases from J, the junction contained 9 bases not matched to a gene. The CDR3 runs 15 residues. The germline V gene encodes CDR1 MNHEY and CDR2 SMNVEV (reference sequence). CDR3 residues: CASSFPDRVGEKLFF. In nucleotides, the CDR3 is TGTGCCAGCAGTTTCCCCGACAGGGTGGGAGAAAAACTGTTTTTT.

The chain is built from TRBV4-2 and TRBJ1-2; D ambiguous. This CDR3 region has 14 residues. V was cut by 1 base and J by 4 bases, with 10 bases left in between. CDR1 and CDR2 from the germline V gene are LGHNA and YNFKEQ. The CDR3 DNA is TGTGCCAGCAGCCAAGTTGGAGTCCTCTATGGCTACACCTTC. Encoded protein: CASSQVGVLYGYTF.

The chain joins TRBV4-2 to TRBJ2-2; 14 bases agree with TRBD2. Trimming at V came to 3 bases and at J to 6 bases, leaving 3 bases not matched to a gene. The CDR3 has 16 amino acids. Germline-derived CDR1 and CDR2 are LGHNA and YNFKEQ. The DNA of the CDR3 is TGTGCCAGCAGCCACAGACTAGCGGGAGGGCCCGGGGAGCTGTTTTTT. Its translation: CASSHRLAGGPGELFF.

This chain joins TRBV28 and TRBJ2-7; TRBD2 agrees at 8 bases. The germline gives CDR1 MDHEN, CDR2 SYDVKM. The CDR3 sequence is 15 residues long. V dropped 5 bases and J dropped 1; count of bases not matched to a gene: 7. CDR3 loop: CASSPYSGKSYEQYF. The DNA of the CDR3 is TGTGCCAGCAGTCCCTATAGCGGGAAATCCTACGAGCAGTACTTC.

This clone was seen a handful of times. The chain uses TRBV11-3 and TRBJ2-7; TRBD2 aligns across 9 bases. This CDR3 comprises 16 residues. Germline values: CDR1 SGHNT, CDR2 YENEEA. Trimming removed 7 bases from V and 0 bases from J; junction bases left unmatched: 10. The CDR3 sequence is CASKAAGGRFSYEQYF. CDR3 sequence (DNA): TGTGCCAGCAAGGCAGCGGGAGGCCGTTTCTCCTACGAGCAGTACTTC.

The J gene is TRBJ2-1, the V gene TRBV5-1; TRBD1 agrees at 8 bases. The V gene end was trimmed by 0 bases and the J gene end by 5 bases; junction bases not matched to a gene: 4. The V gene's germline CDR1 is SGHRS and CDR2 YFSETQ. The CDR3 consists of 15 residues. CDR3 nucleotides: TGCGCCAGCAGCTTGGACAGGGGGAAGAACAATGAGCAGTTCTTC. Translating gives CASSLDRGKNNEQFF.

This chain joins TRBV7-2 and TRBJ1-4; D ambiguous. The germline V and J ends were trimmed by 1 base and 5 bases, with 8 bases remaining between them. The CDR3 is made up of 14 amino acids. CDR1 is SGHTA and CDR2 is FQGNSA in the germline V gene. The CDR3 region has the DNA TGTGCCAGCAGCTTAGTGGCCCGAAATGAAAAACTGTTTTTT. Its protein product is CASSLVARNEKLFF.

The J gene is TRBJ2-5, the V gene TRBV9; D gene uncertain. V was shortened by 4 bases and J by 1 base, with 8 bases between the two germline ends. This CDR3 has 13 residues. The V gene's germline CDR1 is SGDLS and CDR2 YYNGEE. This CDR3 is CASSPEAQETQYF. For the CDR3, the DNA is TGTGCCAGCAGCCCAGAGGCCCAAGAGACCCAGTACTTC.

The chain uses TRBV5-1 and TRBJ1-4; D is unresolved. Germline CDR1 reads SGHRS; CDR2 reads YFSETQ. The CDR3 spans 15 residues. V was cut by 4 bases and J by 5 bases, with 15 bases left in between. CDR3 amino acids: CASSQRTGVNEKLFF. CDR3 nucleotides: TGCGCCAGCAGCCAACGGACCGGGGTAAATGAAAAACTGTTTTTT.

This chain connects TRBV6-5 to TRBJ1-2; 9 bases agree with TRBD1. This CDR3 contains 15 residues. From germline, CDR1 is MNHEY and CDR2 SVGAGI. V lost 6 bases, J lost 6 bases, and 11 bases stayed unmatched. In nucleotides, the CDR3 is TGTGCCAGCAGCCGTCCCGGGACAGGGACGGATGGCTACACCTTC. Translated, it gives CASSRPGTGTDGYTF.

This chain links TRBV7-3 with TRBJ2-1; maybe TRBD2 (6 bases). V was shortened by 5 bases and J by 6 bases, with 8 bases between the two germline ends. The CDR3 is made up of 12 amino acids. In germline, CDR1 is SGHTA, CDR2 FQGTGA. CDR3 sequence (DNA): TGTGCCAGCAGCCTTAGCGGCAATGAGCAGTTCTTC. It translates to CASSLSGNEQFF.

The chain has TRBV4-3 and TRBJ1-2; D is uncertain. The ends were cut back, 2 bases at V and 6 bases at J, with 10 bases in the middle. This CDR3 region has 13 residues. Germline V gives CDR1 LGHNA, CDR2 YSLEER. The DNA of the CDR3 is TGCGCCAGCAGCCAAACACCTGCCGATGGCTACACCTTC. Amino acid sequence: CASSQTPADGYTF.

The chain uses TRBV5-1 and TRBJ1-1; possibly TRBD1 for D (6 bases). Trimming removed 6 bases at V and 5 bases at J, with 17 bases between. Germline V lookup: CDR1 SGHRS, CDR2 YFSETQ. CDR3 size: 14 residues. CDR3 in amino acids: CASTLRQGSTEAFF. Here the CDR3 DNA reads TGCGCCAGCACTTTACGTCAGGGGAGTACTGAAGCTTTCTTT.

The CDR3 bases are TGTGCCAGCAGCCAGCGACAGGGCCAAGAGACCCAGTACTTC. Translating gives CASSQRQGQETQYF. The rearrangement links TRBV4-2 to TRBJ2-5; 7 bases agree with TRBD1. From germline, CDR1 is LGHNA and CDR2 YNFKEQ. The CDR3 extends over 14 amino acids. The junction had 2 bases not matched to a gene; V was cut back by 3 bases and J by 1 base.

The chain joins TRBV24-1 to TRBJ1-5; TRBD1 might be the D (5 bases). The V and J ends lost 2 bases and 4 bases respectively, with 8 bases between them. The CDR3 runs to 14 residues. Germline CDR1 and CDR2: KGHDR and SFDVKD. In nucleotides, the CDR3 is TGTGCCACCAGTGATTCGCGGACAAATCAGCCCCAGCATTTT. Translating it yields CATSDSRTNQPQHF.

The table lists this clone with a few counts. The chain employs TRBV7-3 and TRBJ2-3, with a weak D call TRBD2 (5 bases). Between the trimmed V and J ends, which lost 3 bases and 2 bases, there was a span of 9 bases. Germline CDR1 reads SGHTA; CDR2 reads FQGTGA. The CDR3 is 14 amino acids. Here the CDR3 reads CASSLSGLTDTQYF. The CDR3 DNA is TGTGCCAGCAGCTTGAGCGGTCTCACAGATACGCAGTATTTT.

CDR3 bases: TGTGCCAGCAGCCCCGGTAGAGACTATGGCTACACCTTC. Protein: CASSPGRDYGYTF. The rearrangement joins TRBV7-3 to TRBJ1-2, with D hard to call. Trimming removed 5 bases at V and 3 bases at J, with 10 bases between. The CDR3 spans 13 residues. The V gene's germline CDR1 is SGHTA and CDR2 FQGTGA.

The chain carries TRBV24-1 and TRBJ2-7, with D maybe TRBD1 (5 bases). Looked up from germline, CDR1 is KGHDR and CDR2 is SFDVKD. Trimming took off 3 bases at V and 0 bases at J, with 11 bases between the two ends. This CDR3 region has 15 residues. CDR3 in DNA: TGTGCCACCAGTGATCCCCAGGACAACTCCTACGAGCAGTACTTC. Translated, it gives CATSDPQDNSYEQYF.

The chain carries TRBV7-9 and TRBJ2-3; 8 bases match TRBD2. This CDR3 has 16 amino acids. Per germline, CDR1 SEHNR and CDR2 FQNEAQ (reference sequence). V trimming: 2 bases; J trimming: 6 bases; junction bases outside the gene matches: 10. The CDR3 nucleotides are TGTGCCAGCAGCTTACGGGCGGGGGGCTATGCGGATACGCAGTATTTT. Protein: CASSLRAGGYADTQYF.

V gene TRBV25-1 combines with J gene TRBJ1-4; D gene uncertain. The length of the CDR3 is 14 residues. Germline V lookup: CDR1 MGHDK, CDR2 SYGVNS. Trimming left V 2 bases short and J 4 bases short, with 8 bases between. CDR3 region: CASSEPGVNEKLFF. The CDR3 DNA follows: TGTGCCAGCAGTGAACCGGGAGTTAATGAAAAACTGTTTTTT.

The chain links TRBV9 to TRBJ1-1, with TRBD1 matching over 7 bases. J lost 4 bases, V lost 0 bases, and 3 bases had no gene match. The CDR3 totals 14 residues. Looked up from germline, CDR1 is SGDLS and CDR2 is YYNGEE. Here the CDR3 reads CASSVVSGGTEAFF. The CDR3 DNA reads as TGTGCCAGCAGCGTAGTTTCAGGGGGCACTGAAGCTTTCTTT.

The DNA for the CDR3 is TGTGCCAGCAGCCAAGGACTAGCGGGGTTCACAGATACGCAGTATTTT. Protein sequence: CASSQGLAGFTDTQYF. The chain employs TRBV3-1 (or the pseudogene TRBV3-2) and TRBJ2-3; 11 nucleotides align to TRBD2. The CDR3 is made up of 16 amino acids. With V trimmed by 1 base and J by 2 bases, 2 bases remained unmatched. The V gene's germline CDR1 is LGHDT and CDR2 YNNKEL (reference sequence).

The chain couples TRBV10-3 to TRBJ1-5; D uncertain. The CDR3 spans 13 residues. V gave up 7 bases and J gave up 5 bases, with 12 bases separating them. Germline V gives CDR1 ENHRY, CDR2 SYGVKD. The CDR3 sequence: CAITRGIDQPQHF. CDR3 DNA: TGTGCCATCACAAGAGGGATCGATCAGCCCCAGCATTTT.

The chain has TRBV4-1 and TRBJ1-3; D gene ambiguous. The germline V gene has CDR1 MGHRA and CDR2 YSYEKL. This CDR3 has 17 residues. Trimming stripped 2 bases from V and 3 bases from J, with 17 bases between. The CDR3 here is CASSQLGQRVSGNTIYF. CDR3 in DNA: TGCGCCAGCAGCCAATTGGGTCAGCGGGTTAGTGGAAACACCATATATTTT.

The gene calls are TRBV11-2 and TRBJ1-2; maybe TRBD1 (5 bases). V lost 0 bases and J 4 bases, leaving 6 bases between the germline ends. Germline V gene data show CDR1 as SGHAT and CDR2 as FQNNGV. CDR3 size: 13 residues. CDR3 protein: CASSLDRAYGYTF. Written as DNA, the CDR3 is TGTGCCAGCAGCTTAGACAGGGCCTATGGCTACACCTTC.

The chain links TRBV7-2 to TRBJ1-4; 7 nucleotides match TRBD1. V lost 5 bases and J lost 0; bases outside the gene matches: 3. CDR1 is SGHTA and CDR2 is FQGNSA in the germline V gene. This CDR3 is built from 15 residues. The CDR3 DNA reads as TGTGCCAGCAGCCCAGGACAGGCAACTAATGAAAAACTGTTTTTT. Protein product: CASSPGQATNEKLFF.

The chain links TRBV5-5 to TRBJ1-5; 7 positions match TRBD1. V lost 4 bases to trimming and J lost 3 bases; unmatched junction nucleotides: 10. In germline, CDR1 is SGHKS, CDR2 YYEKEE (reference sequence). This CDR3 has 16 amino acids. In DNA, the CDR3 is TGTGCCAGCAGCGTACGGACAGGAACTTACAATCAGCCCCAGCATTTT. Translation: CASSVRTGTYNQPQHF.